Shown below are 22 T cell receptor beta chains from a single sample sequenced in a study of CD8 T cells in ankylosing spondylitis. TCRdb recomputed calls from the 5' RACE reads with MiXCR, one row per CDR3 protein. The profile covers approximately 16,000 distinct CDR3 sequences, with roughly 8% appearing a single time and less than 35% taken by the ten largest. The specimen was blood. These receptors originate from a male donor with ankylosing spondylitis or in good health (not recorded which).

The CDR3 is CASSRFSGGNTGELFF. The CDR3 region has the DNA TGTGCCAGCAGCCGATTTAGCGGGGGGAACACCGGGGAGCTGTTTTTT. This sequence joins TRBV14 and TRBJ2-2, with 9 nucleotides matching TRBD2. Trimming took 4 bases from V and 1 from J; bases not matched to a gene: 4. The CDR3 is 16 residues long. The germline V gene encodes CDR1 SGHDN and CDR2 FVKESK.

The genes are TRBV20-1 and TRBJ2-1, with a weak D call TRBD2 (5 bases). Trimming took off 3 bases at V and 7 bases at J, with 10 bases between the two ends. The germline CDR1 and CDR2 sequences are DFQATT and SNEGSKA (reference sequence). This CDR3 spans 12 amino acids. The CDR3 sequence is CSASLLVNEQFF. As DNA, the CDR3 is TGCAGTGCTAGTTTACTAGTAAATGAGCAGTTCTTC.

This clonotype was found a few times. This chain joins TRBV2 and TRBJ1-5; D may be TRBD1 (5 bases). The CDR3 sequence is 15 residues long. Deletions cut 1 base from V and 4 bases from J, with 11 bases between. CDR1 and CDR2 from the germline V gene are SNHLY and FYNNEI. Here the CDR3 DNA reads TGTGCCAGCAGTGAAGGTTGGGGGATTAATCAGCCCCAGCATTTT. Protein product: CASSEGWGINQPQHF.

The V gene is TRBV4-1, the J gene TRBJ2-3; D is unclear. Germline values: CDR1 MGHRA, CDR2 YSYEKL. The CDR3 is 14 residues long. V was trimmed by 3 bases and J by 6 bases, leaving 13 bases between them. The CDR3 sequence is CASSQIPRLDTQYF. DNA of the CDR3: TGCGCCAGCAGCCAGATCCCGCGTTTGGATACGCAGTATTTT.

This clonotype has only a few counts. The V and J genes are TRBV11-2 and TRBJ2-3, with D hard to call. Trimming removed 3 bases from V and 2 bases from J, with 6 bases in between. Per the germline V gene, CDR1 is SGHAT and CDR2 is FQNNGV. The CDR3 loop spans 13 amino acids. In DNA form, the CDR3 reads TGTGCCAGCAGCTTCGGGTTCACAGATACGCAGTATTTT. Translation: CASSFGFTDTQYF.

This clonotype has ten or more counts. The rearrangement joins TRBV10-3 to TRBJ2-7; the D is unclear. Trimming took off 4 bases at V and 2 bases at J, with 9 bases between the two ends. Germline CDR1 reads ENHRY; CDR2 reads SYGVKD. The CDR3 totals 13 residues. CDR3 DNA: TGTGCCATCAGTGTCCCCTCGACCTACGAGCAGTACTTC. Translating it yields CAISVPSTYEQYF.

This clonotype has ten or more counts. The rearrangement uses TRBV7-2 and TRBJ2-7, with 10 bases lining up with TRBD1. Trimming removed 1 base from V and 5 bases from J; junction bases left unmatched: 5. CDR1 and CDR2 (germline): SGHTA, FQGNSA. This CDR3 region has 15 residues. The CDR3 spells CASSLVGQGTDEQYF. The CDR3 DNA reads as TGTGCCAGCAGCTTAGTGGGACAGGGGACGGACGAGCAGTACTTC.

This clonotype was seen repeatedly, ten times or more. V gene TRBV12-3 or TRBV12-4 combines with J gene TRBJ2-2, with unresolved D. Deletions cut 5 bases from V and 3 bases from J, with 7 bases between. The CDR3 is 13 amino acids. The CDR3 region is CASSEKHTGELFF. The CDR3 DNA is TGTGCCAGCAGTGAAAAACACACCGGGGAGCTGTTTTTT.

Many counts were recorded for this clonotype. The chain uses TRBV28 and TRBJ1-2; the match to TRBD1 covers 10 bases. In germline, CDR1 is MDHEN, CDR2 SYDVKM. CDR3 length: 12 residues. The J segment lost 4 bases and the V segment lost 8 bases, leaving 1 base of the junction unmatched. Here the CDR3 DNA reads TGTGCCAGCCGGACAGGGGGCTATGGCTACACCTTC. It codes for CASRTGGYGYTF.

The genes are TRBV6-1 and TRBJ1-1, with D perhaps TRBD1 (6 bases). V was clipped by 2 bases and J by 4 bases, with 8 bases between them. The CDR3 extends over 13 amino acids. From germline, CDR1 is MNHNS and CDR2 SASEGT. CDR3 loop: CASSEQGSTEAFF. In nucleotides, the CDR3 is TGTGCCAGCAGTGAACAGGGGAGCACTGAAGCTTTCTTT.

This clonotype was counted ten times or more. The chain carries TRBV2 and TRBJ2-5, with D perhaps matching TRBD1 (5 bases). This CDR3 comprises 13 residues. Trimming took 6 bases from V and 4 from J, leaving 12 bases between them. Germline V gives CDR1 SNHLY, CDR2 FYNNEI. CDR3 in amino acids: CASSGRVGETQYF. DNA of the CDR3: TGTGCCAGCAGCGGCAGGGTTGGAGAGACCCAGTACTTC.

This chain joins TRBV20-1 and TRBJ2-3; TRBD2 matches 8 bases. Germline CDR1 is DFQATT and CDR2 is SNEGSKA (reference sequence). The CDR3 contains 13 residues. Trimming at V came to 6 bases and at J to 4 bases, leaving 6 bases not matched to a gene. This CDR3 reads CSAPRTSSDTQYF. Here the CDR3 DNA reads TGCAGTGCCCCGAGGACTAGCTCAGATACGCAGTATTTT.

This chain uses TRBV6-2 or TRBV6-3 with TRBJ2-7, with 8 nucleotides matching TRBD1. Germline V gives CDR1 MNHEY, CDR2 SVGEGT. The junction had 5 bases not matched to a gene; V was cut back by 7 bases and J by 3 bases. This CDR3 region has 13 residues. DNA of the CDR3: TGTGCCAGCACCAGGACAGGGCTCTACGAGCAGTACGTC. Residues: CASTRTGLYEQYV.

The chain joins TRBV20-1 to TRBJ2-1; 7 bases match TRBD2. The CDR3 runs to 16 residues. The V gene end was trimmed by 3 bases and the J gene end by 2 bases; junction bases not matched to a gene: 10. Per the germline V gene, CDR1 is DFQATT and CDR2 is SNEGSKA (reference sequence). The CDR3 is CSASGVLAVTYNEQFF. In DNA, the CDR3 is TGCAGTGCTAGTGGGGTCCTAGCGGTTACCTACAATGAGCAGTTCTTC.

This clonotype was detected many times. CDR3 nucleotides: TGCAGCGTTGAATGGGGGAACACTGAAGCTTTCTTT. Translated, it gives CSVEWGNTEAFF. The chain is built from TRBV29-1 and TRBJ1-1; no clear D. The CDR3 sequence is 12 residues long. Trimming cost V 2 bases and J 1 base, with 5 bases left between them. CDR1 SQVTM and CDR2 ANQGSEA come from the germline V gene.

In this sample, this clonotype turned up many times. The J gene is TRBJ2-3, the V gene TRBV20-1, with 7 bases identical to TRBD2. Germline values: CDR1 DFQATT, CDR2 SNEGSKA (reference sequence). This CDR3 is built from 13 residues. The ends lost 8 bases at V and 0 bases at J; junction bases unmatched: 5. CDR3 amino acids: CSLSGESTDTQYF. In DNA form, the CDR3 reads TGCAGTCTCAGCGGGGAGAGCACAGATACGCAGTATTTT.

At least ten counts were recorded for this clonotype. J is TRBJ2-5 and V is TRBV11-2; 8 nucleotides agree with TRBD2. J was trimmed by 5 bases and V by 5 bases; bases with no gene match: 13. The CDR3 extends over 16 amino acids. The germline gives CDR1 SGHAT, CDR2 FQNNGV. This CDR3 reads CASSARGPPGGETQYF. CDR3 nucleotides: TGTGCCAGCAGCGCCCGGGGGCCGCCGGGGGGGGAGACCCAGTACTTC.

The chain is built from TRBV27 and TRBJ2-2, with TRBD1 as a possible D gene (6 bases). V dropped 8 bases and J dropped 0 bases, with 16 bases sitting between them. There are 16 residues in the CDR3. Germline V gene lookup returns CDR1 MNHEY and CDR2 SMNVEV (reference sequence). The CDR3, as DNA: TGTGCCAGCCCTATTCCAGGACAGCCGAACACCGGGGAGCTGTTTTTT. Amino acid sequence: CASPIPGQPNTGELFF.

This clonotype is categorized as large (0.1 to 1%). The V and J genes are TRBV28 and TRBJ2-1; weak D call: TRBD2 (6 bases). Germline V CDR1 and CDR2: MDHEN, SYDVKM. The CDR3 loop spans 16 amino acids. Deletions cut 0 bases from V and 6 bases from J, with 15 bases between. The CDR3 region has the DNA TGTGCCAGCAGTTTATGGGGCGGGGCCGGTGGCAATGAGCAGTTCTTC. Translated: CASSLWGGAGGNEQFF.

The sample holds many counts of this clonotype. The chain carries TRBV6-6 and TRBJ1-5; no definite D call. Germline V lookup: CDR1 MNHNY, CDR2 SVGAGI (reference sequence). CDR3 size: 12 residues. The V end was cut by 4 bases, the J end by 4 bases, with 5 bases between. Written as DNA, the CDR3 is TGTGCCAGCAGTTCTATAAATCAGCCCCAGCATTTT. Translation: CASSSINQPQHF.

This clonotype was found a few times. The chain uses TRBV28 and TRBJ2-1, with 11 bases matching TRBD2. Germline lookup yields CDR1 MDHEN and CDR2 SYDVKM. V gave up 8 bases and J gave up 1 base; unmatched junction bases: 16. CDR3 length: 19 amino acids. CDR3 region: CASLIAGTSGPWSYNEQFF. Written as DNA, the CDR3 is TGTGCCAGCCTAATTGCCGGGACTAGCGGACCGTGGTCCTACAATGAGCAGTTCTTC. Full variable domain (rest looked up from reference TRBV28 and TRBJ2-1): DVKVTQSSRYLVKRTGEKVFLECVQDMDHENMFWYRQDPGLGLRLIYFSYDVKMKEKGDIPEGYSVSREKKERFSLILESASTNQTSMYLCASLIAGTSGPWSYNEQFFGPGTRLTVL.

V is TRBV10-3 and J is TRBJ1-1; 9 bases align to TRBD1. The CDR3 contains 16 residues. Germline values: CDR1 ENHRY, CDR2 SYGVKD. Unmatched junction bases numbered 6, after V lost 4 bases and J lost 0 bases. The DNA for the CDR3 is TGTGCCATCAGTGCGGGGACAGGGAGCTTGAACACTGAAGCTTTCTTT. Its protein is CAISAGTGSLNTEAFF.